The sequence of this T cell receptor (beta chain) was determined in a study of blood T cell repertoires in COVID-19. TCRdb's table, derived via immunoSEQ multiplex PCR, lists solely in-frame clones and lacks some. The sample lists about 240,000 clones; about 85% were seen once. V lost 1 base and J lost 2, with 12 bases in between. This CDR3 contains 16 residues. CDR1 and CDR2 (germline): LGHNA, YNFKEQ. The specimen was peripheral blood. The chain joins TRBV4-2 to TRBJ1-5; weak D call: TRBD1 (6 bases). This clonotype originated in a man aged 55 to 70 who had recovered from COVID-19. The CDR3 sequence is CASSQGQVWGNQPQHF. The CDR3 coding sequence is TGTGCCAGCAGCCAAGGACAGGTGTGGGGCAATCAGCCCCAGCATTTT.